Below, 3 T cell receptor beta chains from the same sample are listed, as sequenced in a study of blood T cell repertoires in COVID-19 (dated by TCRdb to 2020 to 2022). Library preparation was by the immunoSEQ multiplex PCR assay. Drawn from immuneACCESS, this table holds only the in-frame rearrangements with V and J called that TCRdb kept. Clones are partly lost; checked studies trace under half to an unresolved V gene and leave the rest unexplained. The sample contains roughly 200,000 clones, 70% to 80% of them found a single time. The ten largest clonotypes hold about 13% of the sample. Input material: peripheral blood. These receptors all come from a man aged 50 to 59 who had recovered from COVID-19.

J is TRBJ2-7 and V is TRBV5-1, with 11 nucleotides matching TRBD2. This CDR3 comprises 15 residues. Germline values: CDR1 SGHRS, CDR2 YFSETQ. With 2 bases clipped from V and 5 bases from J, the junction kept 6 bases outside the gene matches. The CDR3 here is CASSLLAGVKHEQYF. The CDR3, as DNA: TGCGCCAGCAGCTTACTAGCGGGAGTGAAGCACGAGCAGTACTTC.

This CDR3 is CASSWALTYEQYF. CDR3 DNA sequence: TGTGCCAGCAGCTGGGCGTTGACCTACGAGCAGTACTTC. This chain uses TRBV5-5 with TRBJ2-7; no reliable D call. The CDR3 length is 13 residues. CDR1 and CDR2 from the germline V gene are SGHKS and YYEKEE (reference sequence). Trimming left V 3 bases short and J 2 bases short, with 9 bases between. The full variable domain, its missing parts supplied by reference TRBV5-5 and TRBJ2-7, is DAGVTQSPTHLIKTRGQQVTLRCSPISGHKSVSWYQQVLGQGPQFIFQYYEKEERGRGNFPDRFSARQFPNYSSELNVNALLLGDSALYLCASSWALTYEQYFGPGTRLTVT.

V is TRBV28 and J is TRBJ1-5; D gene uncertain. The germline CDR1 and CDR2 sequences are MDHEN and SYDVKM. Trimming removed 8 bases from V and 0 bases from J, with 20 bases in between. The CDR3 is made up of 17 amino acids. CDR3 sequence: CASGYGLGSHSNQPQHF. The DNA of the CDR3 is TGTGCCAGCGGTTATGGTCTGGGCAGTCATAGCAATCAGCCCCAGCATTTT.